The sequence of this T cell receptor beta chain was determined in a study of cytomegalovirus exposure and HLA in healthy donors. Study-level points and caveats: The authors later linked a missense DCLRE1C variant to TCR beta V- and J-gene trimming. In a later analysis, at a false discovery rate of 0.05, about 17,000 TCR beta sequences matched HLA alleles. An analysis was carried out at a later point. It showed that HLA-associated TCR beta chains were more clonally expanded than equally common non-associated chains.

A note on this clone: Its specificity is unknown.

J lost 0 bases, V lost 6 bases, and 4 bases had no gene match. From germline, CDR1 is MNHNS and CDR2 SASEGT. The CDR3 has 15 residues. Researchers ran the PCR with 60 Vbeta and 13 Jbeta primers. Some clones are missing from TCRdb's copy, which holds only in-frame ones; the method was immunoSEQ multiplex PCR. The table records fewer than 250,000 clones, over 75% of them present only once. The gene calls are TRBV6-1 and TRBJ1-5; 8 bases line up with TRBD1. This receptor was identified in a woman between 45 and 60 years old in good health and CMV-seropositive. The specimen was PBMCs. For the CDR3, the DNA is TGTGCCAGCAGGGACAGGGCGACTAGCAATCAGCCCCAGCATTTT. The encoded protein is CASRDRATSNQPQHF.